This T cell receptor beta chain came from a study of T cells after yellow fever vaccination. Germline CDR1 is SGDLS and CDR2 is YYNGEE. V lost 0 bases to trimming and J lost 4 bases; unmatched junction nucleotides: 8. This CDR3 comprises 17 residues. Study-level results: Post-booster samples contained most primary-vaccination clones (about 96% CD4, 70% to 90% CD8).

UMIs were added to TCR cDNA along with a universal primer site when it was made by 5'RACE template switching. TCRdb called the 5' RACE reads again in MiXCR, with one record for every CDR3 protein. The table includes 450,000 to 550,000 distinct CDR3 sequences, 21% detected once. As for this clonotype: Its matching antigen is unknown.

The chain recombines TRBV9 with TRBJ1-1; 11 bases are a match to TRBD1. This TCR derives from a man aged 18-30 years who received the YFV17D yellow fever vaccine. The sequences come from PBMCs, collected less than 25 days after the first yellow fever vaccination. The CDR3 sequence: CASSVEGRDRGITEAFF. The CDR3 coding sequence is TGTGCCAGCAGCGTAGAAGGCCGGGACAGGGGGATCACTGAAGCTTTCTTT. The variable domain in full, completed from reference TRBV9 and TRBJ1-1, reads DSGVTQTPKHLITATGQRVTLRCSPRSGDLSVYWYQQSLDQGLQFLIQYYNGEERAKGNILERFSAQQFPDLHSELNLSSLELGDSALYFCASSVEGRDRGITEAFFGQGTRLTVV.